Listed here are 14 T cell receptor beta chains from one sample, sequenced in a study of blood T cell repertoires in COVID-19 (dated by TCRdb to the early 2020s). Library creation used the immunoSEQ multiplex PCR assay. The immuneACCESS repertoire file appears here via TCRdb, limited to in-frame rearrangements. These files lack a portion of the clones; in checked studies, under half of the deficit traces to unresolved V genes, and the cause of the others is not known. The table for this sample lists 200,000 to 250,000 clones; around 80% of them were counted only once. Less than 3.5% of the sample rests with the top ten. The sequenced sample was peripheral blood. These receptor sequences come from a man in his fifties or sixties with active or convalescent COVID-19.

This chain links TRBV27 with TRBJ2-7; D might be TRBD2 (5 bases). This CDR3 region has 17 residues. Trimming removed 4 bases from V and 3 bases from J, with 22 bases in between. CDR1 is MNHEY and CDR2 is SMNVEV in the germline V gene (reference sequence). The CDR3 spells CASSSRATDGMNYEQYF. The CDR3 DNA reads as TGTGCCAGCAGTTCGAGGGCAACGGACGGGATGAACTACGAGCAGTACTTC.

This rearrangement joins TRBV19 to TRBJ1-2, with D possibly being TRBD1 (5 bases). The ends were cut back, 9 bases at V and 4 bases at J, with 6 bases in the middle. Germline loops: CDR1 LNHDA, CDR2 SQIVND (reference sequence). The CDR3 is made up of 10 amino acids. This CDR3 is CARGGYGYTF. The CDR3 nucleotides are TGTGCCAGGGGGGGCTATGGCTACACCTTC.

V gene TRBV19 combines with J gene TRBJ2-1, with TRBD1 matching over 8 bases. The CDR3 covers 13 residues. The junction had 3 bases not matched to a gene; V was cut back by 4 bases and J by 7 bases. Germline V lookup: CDR1 LNHDA, CDR2 SQIVND (reference sequence). CDR3 amino acids: CASSNRQGNEQFF. The CDR3 DNA sequence: TGTGCCAGTAGTAACAGACAGGGGAATGAGCAGTTCTTC. The full variable domain, rest sourced from reference TRBV19 and TRBJ2-1, is DGGITQSPKYLFRKEGQNVTLSCEQNLNHDAMYWYRQDPGQGLRLIYYSQIVNDFQKGDIAEGYSVSREKKESFPLTVTSAQKNPTAFYLCASSNRQGNEQFFGPGTRLTVL.

The chain employs TRBV5-6 and TRBJ1-2; D not resolved. Germline V lookup: CDR1 SGHDT, CDR2 YYEEEE. This CDR3 spans 15 amino acids. V was cut by 2 bases and J by 8 bases, with 19 bases left in between. CDR3: CASSFSVRREGGYTF. CDR3 nucleotides: TGTGCCAGCAGCTTCTCTGTCCGGAGGGAGGGAGGCTACACCTTC.

This chain links TRBV30 with TRBJ1-6; TRBD1 might be the D (6 bases). The CDR3 totals 14 residues. CDR1 is GTSNPN and CDR2 is SVGIG in the germline V gene (reference sequence). V lost 0 bases to trimming and J lost 7 bases, with 10 bases between them. The CDR3 spells CAWSVRGGNSPLHF. CDR3 sequence (DNA): TGTGCCTGGAGTGTTCGAGGGGGAAATTCACCCCTCCACTTT.

This rearrangement joins TRBV6-2 or TRBV6-3 to TRBJ2-7, with 8 bases lining up with TRBD1. Germline V gene sequence: CDR1 MNHEY, CDR2 SVGEGT. V was clipped by 5 bases and J by 4 bases; unmatched bases: 13. This CDR3 contains 16 residues. The CDR3 here is CASSTIRDRRVYEQYF. The CDR3 region has the DNA TGTGCCAGCAGTACTATTCGGGACAGGAGGGTTTACGAGCAGTACTTC.

This clone showed up just a few times. The rearrangement joins TRBV3-1 (or the pseudogene TRBV3-2) to TRBJ2-3, with D unresolved. Trimming left V 0 bases short and J 9 bases short, with 10 bases between. The CDR3 runs to 13 residues. CDR1 and CDR2 (germline): LGHDT, YNNKEL (reference sequence). CDR3 amino acids: CASSQDNAGTQYF. DNA of the CDR3: TGTGCCAGCAGCCAAGATAACGCCGGGACGCAGTATTTT.

The chain links TRBV6-2 or TRBV6-3 to TRBJ2-2; D not certain. Trimming took 3 bases from V and 6 from J, leaving 14 bases between them. Germline V gene data show CDR1 as MNHEY and CDR2 as SVGEGT. The length of the CDR3 is 15 residues. CDR3 DNA sequence: TGTGCCAGCAGTTATCGAGGAGTCAGCGCCGGGGAGCTGTTTTTT. It translates to CASSYRGVSAGELFF.

The DNA for the CDR3 is TGTGCCAGCAGCCCACCTTCGACAGGTTACAATGAGCAGTTCTTC. Protein product: CASSPPSTGYNEQFF. This rearrangement joins TRBV11-2 to TRBJ2-1; D perhaps matches TRBD1 (6 bases). CDR1 and CDR2 (germline): SGHAT, FQNNGV. Between the trimmed V and J ends, which lost 5 bases and 4 bases, there was a span of 15 bases. This CDR3 has 15 residues. Full variable domain (outside the CDR3, taken from reference TRBV11-2 and TRBJ2-1): EAGVAQSPRYKIIEKRQSVAFWCNPISGHATLYWYQQILGQGPKLLIQFQNNGVVDDSQLPKDRFSAERLKGVDSTLKIQPAKLEDSAVYLCASSPPSTGYNEQFFGPGTRLTVL.

This chain connects TRBV19 to TRBJ1-5; D remains ambiguous. V lost 3 bases and J 2 bases, leaving 8 bases between the germline ends. The CDR3 has 14 residues. Germline assignment: CDR1 LNHDA and CDR2 SQIVND (reference sequence). The CDR3 nucleotides are TGTGCCAGTAGTATCGGGGAAGGCAATCAGCCCCAGCATTTT. This encodes CASSIGEGNQPQHF.

This clone was observed once. The genes are TRBV30 and TRBJ2-7; D might be TRBD2 (6 bases). This CDR3 comprises 14 residues. Germline V CDR1 and CDR2: GTSNPN, SVGIG (reference sequence). The germline V and J ends were trimmed by 4 bases and 4 bases, with 17 bases remaining between them. CDR3 loop: CAWKTLRGAYEQYF. The DNA of the CDR3 is TGTGCCTGGAAAACCCTCCGCGGGGCTTACGAGCAGTACTTC.

This clone came up once. The chain uses TRBV1 and TRBJ1-6. TRBV1 is a known pseudogene. The CDR3 totals 14 residues. The DNA of the CDR3 is TGCACCAGCAGCCAAGATCATGAGAATTCACCCCTCCACTTT. It yields the protein CTSSQDHENSPLHF.

The V gene is TRBV3-1 (or the pseudogene TRBV3-2), the J gene TRBJ1-2; 8 bases agree with TRBD1. In germline, CDR1 is LGHDT, CDR2 YNNKEL (reference sequence). V trimming: 1 base; J trimming: 7 bases; junction bases outside the gene matches: 11. This CDR3 contains 16 residues. The chain's CDR3 is CASSQVATGGRSGYTF. The CDR3 bases are TGTGCCAGCAGCCAAGTGGCAACAGGGGGTCGGAGTGGCTACACCTTC.

The CDR3 here is CASSTQGAEGYTF. The DNA of the CDR3 is TGCGCCAGCAGCACCCAGGGGGCGGAAGGCTACACCTTC. This chain uses TRBV5-1 with TRBJ1-2; 8 bases match TRBD1. CDR3 length: 13 residues. The V segment lost 4 bases and the J segment 8 bases; nucleotides outside the gene matches: 7. Germline CDR1 SGHRS, CDR2 YFSETQ.